This TCR beta chain was documented in a study of response to subunit inactivated influenza vaccine. The study's findings and limits: Authors suggested seasonal influenza vaccinations each recruit few new T cells.

TCRdb re-called the RT-PCR reads through MiXCR, storing one row per CDR3 protein. Among 800,000 to 1,000,000 distinct CDR3 sequences, 20% to 25% were seen once, and the ten largest hold more than 8.5%. V was clipped by 2 bases and J by 1 base, with 6 bases between them. The CDR3 sequence is 14 residues long. This clonotype was found a few times. What it recognizes is unknown. This receptor was identified in a man aged 50 to 59 who received an inactivated influenza vaccine. The chain employs TRBV12-3 or TRBV12-4 and TRBJ1-5; D gene unclear. Here the sequenced sample was PBMCs from blood, taken 5 days after vaccination. CDR3 protein: CASSLYSSNQPQHF. CDR3 nucleotide sequence: TGTGCCAGCAGTTTATACAGCAGCAATCAGCCCCAGCATTTT.